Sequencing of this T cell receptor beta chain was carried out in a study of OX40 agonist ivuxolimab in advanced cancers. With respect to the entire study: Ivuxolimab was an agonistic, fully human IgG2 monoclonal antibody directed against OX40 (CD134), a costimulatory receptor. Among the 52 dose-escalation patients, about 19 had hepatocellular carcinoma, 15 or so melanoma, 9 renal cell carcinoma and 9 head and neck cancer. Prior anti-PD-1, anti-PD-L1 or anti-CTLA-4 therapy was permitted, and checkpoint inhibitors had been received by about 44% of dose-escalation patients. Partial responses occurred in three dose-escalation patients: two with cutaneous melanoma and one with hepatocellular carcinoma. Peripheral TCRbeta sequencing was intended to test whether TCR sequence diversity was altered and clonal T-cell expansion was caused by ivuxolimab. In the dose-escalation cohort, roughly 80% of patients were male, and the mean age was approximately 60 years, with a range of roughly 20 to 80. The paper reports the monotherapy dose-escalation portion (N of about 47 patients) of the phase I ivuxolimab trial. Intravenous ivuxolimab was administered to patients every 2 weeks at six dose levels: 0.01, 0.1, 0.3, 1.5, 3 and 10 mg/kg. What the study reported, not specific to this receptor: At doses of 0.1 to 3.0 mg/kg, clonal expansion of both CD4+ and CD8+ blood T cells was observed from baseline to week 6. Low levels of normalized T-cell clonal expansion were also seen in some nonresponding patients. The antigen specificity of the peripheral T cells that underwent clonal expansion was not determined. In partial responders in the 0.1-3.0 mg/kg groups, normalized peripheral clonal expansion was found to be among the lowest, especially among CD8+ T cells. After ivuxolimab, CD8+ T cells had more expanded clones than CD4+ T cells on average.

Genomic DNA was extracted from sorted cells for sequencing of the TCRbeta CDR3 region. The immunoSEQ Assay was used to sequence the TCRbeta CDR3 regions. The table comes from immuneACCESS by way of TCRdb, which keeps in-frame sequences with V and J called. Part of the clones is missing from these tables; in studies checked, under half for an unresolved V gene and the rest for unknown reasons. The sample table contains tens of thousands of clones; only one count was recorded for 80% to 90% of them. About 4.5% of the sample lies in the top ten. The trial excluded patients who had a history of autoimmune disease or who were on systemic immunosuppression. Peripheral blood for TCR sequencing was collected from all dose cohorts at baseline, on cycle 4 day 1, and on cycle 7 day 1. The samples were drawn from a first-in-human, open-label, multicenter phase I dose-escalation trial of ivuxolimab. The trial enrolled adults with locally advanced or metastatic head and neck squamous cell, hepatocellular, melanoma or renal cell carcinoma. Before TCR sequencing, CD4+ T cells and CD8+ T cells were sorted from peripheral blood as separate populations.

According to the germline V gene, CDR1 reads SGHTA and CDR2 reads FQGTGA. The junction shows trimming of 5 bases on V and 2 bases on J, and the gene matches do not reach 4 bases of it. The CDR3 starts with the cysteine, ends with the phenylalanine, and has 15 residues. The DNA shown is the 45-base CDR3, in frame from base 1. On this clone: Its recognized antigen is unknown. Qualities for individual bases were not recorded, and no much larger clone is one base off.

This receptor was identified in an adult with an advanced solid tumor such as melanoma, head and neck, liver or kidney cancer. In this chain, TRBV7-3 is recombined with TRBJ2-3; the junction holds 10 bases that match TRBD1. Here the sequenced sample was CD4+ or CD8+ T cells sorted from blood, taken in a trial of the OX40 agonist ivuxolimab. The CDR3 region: CASSKGQGTTDTQYF. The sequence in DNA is TGTGCCAGCAGCAAGGGACAGGGGACCACAGATACGCAGTATTTT.